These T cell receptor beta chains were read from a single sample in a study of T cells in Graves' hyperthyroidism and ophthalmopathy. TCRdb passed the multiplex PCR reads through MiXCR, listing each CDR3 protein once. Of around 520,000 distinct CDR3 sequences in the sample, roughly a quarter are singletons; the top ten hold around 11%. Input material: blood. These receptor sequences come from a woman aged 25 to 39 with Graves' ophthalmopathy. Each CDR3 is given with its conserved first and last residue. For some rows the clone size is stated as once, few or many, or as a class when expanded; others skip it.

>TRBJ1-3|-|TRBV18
CASSPKMTALSGNTIYF
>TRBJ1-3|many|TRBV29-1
CSVTYPQGSGNTIYF
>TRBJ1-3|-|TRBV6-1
CASSEVWTVGNTIYF
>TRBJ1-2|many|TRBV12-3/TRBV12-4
CASSLLYGYTF
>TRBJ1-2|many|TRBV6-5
CASSLDRIYGYTF
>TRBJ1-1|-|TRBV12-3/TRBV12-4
CASSFGRGTTEAFF
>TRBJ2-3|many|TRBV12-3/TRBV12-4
CASSLVPGLAGVRPRLDTQYF
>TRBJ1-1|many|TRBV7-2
CASSRYRDREAFF
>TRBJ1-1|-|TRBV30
CAWASGTEAFF
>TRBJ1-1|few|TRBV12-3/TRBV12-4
CASTTNTGVGSTEAFF
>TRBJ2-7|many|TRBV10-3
CAISESVARGPSYEQYF
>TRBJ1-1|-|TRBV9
CASSGAGGTEAFF
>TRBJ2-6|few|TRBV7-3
CASSLLASGANVLTF